This T cell receptor (beta chain) was found in a study of cytomegalovirus exposure and HLA in healthy donors. Whole-study results and caveats: A previous analysis found most TCR beta V segments productive roughly 90% or roughly 30% of the time.

V lost 8 bases, J lost 2 bases, and 10 bases lay in between. CDR3 length equals 12 residues. Germline V gene lookup returns CDR1 MNHEY and CDR2 SVGAGI. A word on this clone: The target antigen is unknown.

Researchers ran the PCR with 60 Vbeta and 13 Jbeta primers. Under the authors' procedure: About 10 million of 80 million to 85 million unique TCR beta chains were shared, per a later count. Clones were read by immunoSEQ multiplex PCR, and TCRdb kept only the in-frame ones, dropping some. From that table come the V and J calls and clone size; the DNA was used to work out D and trimming. The table includes under 200,000 clones, approximately 71% detected once. Material: PBMCs. The TCR comes from a woman in her 40s in good health and CMV-seropositive. V gene TRBV6-5 combines with J gene TRBJ2-7; D might be TRBD2 (6 bases). CDR3 residues: CASRTGAYEQYF. Written as DNA, the CDR3 is TGTGCCAGCCGGACGGGGGCCTACGAGCAGTACTTC.